This TCR beta chain was obtained from a study of T cell repertoires in cytomegalovirus infection. Across the study: In the study, CMV epitopes included recently identified HLA-C-restricted and well-studied HLA-B-restricted ones. Indications came from public TCR beta signatures; they pointed to CMV infection and to a matching HLA type.

TCRdb re-analysed the reads in MiXCR, keeping a single row per CDR3 protein. The sample consists of roughly 500,000 distinct CDR3 sequences, roughly a third of them appearing once. Study-wide points: Cumulated frequencies of public TCR beta families served to identify carriers of CMV plus the relevant HLA. HLA-C-restricted CMV clonotypes gave the most frequent clonotype in two of eight donors.

This clonotype occurred many times. Its target is not known. Specimen: cultured PBMCs, collected from culture after CMV antigen stimulation. This TCR came from a human donor in good health (CMV status not recorded). Some clones in this sample may be carry-over from other donors' samples.

This CDR3 is CASSFIAGLGVDTQYF. CDR3 bases: TGTGCCAGCAGCTTTATAGCGGGACTGGGGGTAGATACGCAGTATTTT. The chain recombines TRBV7-2 with TRBJ2-3; TRBD2 aligns across 8 bases. V lost 3 bases to trimming and J lost 5 bases; unmatched junction nucleotides: 10. The V gene's germline CDR1 is SGHTA and CDR2 FQGNSA. This CDR3 comprises 16 residues.